These 9 T cell receptor beta chains were sequenced from one sample in a study of T cells after yellow fever vaccination (dated by TCRdb to about 2019). What this sample's treatment or condition label stands for: live attenuated yellow fever vaccine strain. Library construction relied on 5' RACE. The reads were generated on an Illumina HiSeq 2500. The public sequencing data were trimmed at Q25 with fastp and processed into clonotypes with MiXCR by TCRdb, which kept only in-frame beta chains. Identical CDR3 protein sequences are pooled into one entry, listed with their most common genes and DNA. The sample table shows 550,000 or so distinct CDR3 sequences, and 15% to 20% are seen once. Clones ranked in the top ten supply roughly an eighth of the sample. Sequencing was performed on PBMCs, taken 15 days after the yellow fever booster vaccination. These receptors originate from a man aged 30-40 years who received the YFV17D yellow fever vaccine.

The V call is TRBV28, the J call TRBJ2-6; D remains ambiguous. V was trimmed by 6 bases and J by 0 bases, leaving 21 bases between them. This CDR3 region has 19 residues. Germline V gives CDR1 MDHEN, CDR2 SYDVKM. The CDR3 reads CASSSSRQDRFSGANVLTF. DNA for the CDR3: TGTGCCAGCAGCTCATCTCGGCAGGATCGATTCTCTGGGGCCAACGTCCTGACTTTC. Based on the CDR3 plus reference TRBV28 and TRBJ2-6, the full variable domain is DVKVTQSSRYLVKRTGEKVFLECVQDMDHENMFWYRQDPGLGLRLIYFSYDVKMKEKGDIPEGYSVSREKKERFSLILESASTNQTSMYLCASSSSRQDRFSGANVLTFGAGSRLTVL.

This clonotype was picked up a small number of times. V and J are TRBV19 and TRBJ2-6, with D uncertain. Per germline, CDR1 LNHDA and CDR2 SQIVND (reference sequence). The CDR3 consists of 15 residues. The ends were cut back, 3 bases at V and 0 bases at J, with 6 bases in the middle. The CDR3 reads CASSILYSGANVLTF. DNA for the CDR3: TGTGCCAGTAGTATCTTATACTCTGGGGCCAACGTCCTGACTTTC.

This clonotype was counted between two and nine times. This rearrangement joins TRBV6-5 to TRBJ2-7; 13 bases match TRBD2. Germline V CDR1 and CDR2: MNHEY, SVGAGI. This CDR3 spans 15 amino acids. J was trimmed by 6 bases and V by 4 bases; bases with no gene match: 6. CDR3 amino acids: CASSWTSGSYGEQYF. The CDR3 nucleotides read TGTGCCAGCAGTTGGACTAGCGGGAGCTACGGCGAGCAGTACTTC.

V is TRBV5-5 and J is TRBJ2-2; D might be TRBD2 (6 bases). This CDR3 is built from 14 residues. The germline V and J ends were trimmed by 4 bases and 6 bases, with 13 bases remaining between them. Germline CDR1 and CDR2: SGHKS and YYEKEE (reference sequence). CDR3 region: CASSRDLASGELFF. CDR3 in DNA: TGTGCCAGCAGCCGGGACTTAGCGTCCGGGGAGCTGTTTTTT.

This rearrangement joins TRBV12-3 or TRBV12-4 to TRBJ2-2; possibly TRBD1 for D (6 bases). This CDR3 contains 15 residues. The V end was cut by 8 bases, the J end by 5 bases, with 18 bases between. Here the CDR3 reads CASRRTLRGTGELFF. The CDR3 DNA reads as TGTGCCAGCCGAAGGACTTTGAGGGGGACCGGGGAGCTGTTTTTT.

Comment on this clonotype: At one end, the junction sequence differs from germline, possibly due to a read error. The chain has TRBV5-6 and TRBJ2-2; 9 positions agree with TRBD1. Germline CDR1 is SGHDT and CDR2 is YYEEEE. There are 19 residues in the CDR3. CDR3 DNA: TGCGCCAGCAGCCTCGACTGGACAGGGGATAAGATTGCGGCCGGGGAGCTGTTTTTT. This gives the protein CASSLDWTGDKIAAGELFF.

The chain recombines TRBV19 with TRBJ2-1, with D perhaps given as TRBD1 or TRBD2 (5 bases each). Trimming stripped 3 bases from V and 9 bases from J, with 18 bases between. Germline-derived CDR1 and CDR2 are LNHDA and SQIVND (reference sequence). The CDR3 runs 15 residues. CDR3 protein: CASSIVGSGRSEQFF. The CDR3 nucleotides read TGTGCCAGTAGTATTGTGGGGTCGGGGCGGAGTGAGCAGTTCTTC. Looking up the rest from reference TRBV19 and TRBJ2-1 gives the full variable domain: DGGITQSPKYLFRKEGQNVTLSCEQNLNHDAMYWYRQDPGQGLRLIYYSQIVNDFQKGDIAEGYSVSREKKESFPLTVTSAQKNPTAFYLCASSIVGSGRSEQFFGPGTRLTVL.

This chain uses TRBV11-1 with TRBJ2-6; D is tentatively TRBD1 or TRBD2 (6 bases each). CDR1 SGHAT and CDR2 FQDESV come from the germline V gene (reference sequence). The germline V and J ends were trimmed by 0 bases and 0 bases, with 15 bases remaining between them. This CDR3 region has 19 residues. The CDR3 spells CASSLARDTSYSGANVLTF. As DNA, the CDR3 is TGTGCCAGCAGCTTAGCGCGGGACACCTCTTACTCTGGGGCCAACGTCCTGACTTTC. The entire variable domain, with the rest obtained from reference TRBV11-1 and TRBJ2-6, is as follows: EAEVAQSPRYKITEKSQAVAFWCDPISGHATLYWYRQILGQGPELLVQFQDESVVDDSQLPKDRFSAERLKGVDSTLKIQPAELGDSAMYLCASSLARDTSYSGANVLTFGAGSRLTVL.

This clonotype was counted only a few times. This chain connects TRBV11-2 to TRBJ1-6; D may be TRBD1 (6 bases). V lost 1 base and J 7 bases, leaving 20 bases between the germline ends. CDR3 length: 18 amino acids. Looked up from germline, CDR1 is SGHAT and CDR2 is FQNNGV. The CDR3 is CASSLVGGTGPSNSPLHF. In nucleotides, the CDR3 is TGTGCCAGCAGCTTAGTGGGGGGCACCGGCCCAAGCAATTCACCCCTCCACTTT.